The source of this T cell receptor (beta chain) is a study of T cell changes during pregnancy in multiple sclerosis. The CDR3 has 13 amino acids. The germline V and J ends were trimmed by 1 base and 1 base, with 6 bases remaining between them. The germline V gene encodes CDR1 SGHRS and CDR2 YFSETQ. The data were produced by immunoSEQ multiplex PCR, yet TCRdb's version contains in-frame clones alone and is incomplete. The sample carries 90,000 to 95,000 clones, around 93% recorded once. The specimen comprised peripheral blood, sampled in the third trimester of pregnancy. J is TRBJ2-7 and V is TRBV5-1; a weak D match, TRBD1 (6 bases). The clonotype was recovered from a female donor with multiple sclerosis, enrolled in a pregnancy study. The CDR3 loop reads CASSLTGSYEQYF. The CDR3 nucleotides read TGCGCCAGCAGCTTGACAGGGTCCTACGAGCAGTACTTC. The variable domain in full, with the rest retrieved from reference TRBV5-1 and TRBJ2-7, is KAGVTQTPRYLIKTRGQQVTLSCSPISGHRSVSWYQQTPGQGLQFLFEYFSETQRNKGNFPGRFSGRQFSNSRSEMNVSTLELGDSALYLCASSLTGSYEQYFGPGTRLTVT.